This TCR beta chain originates from a study of human T cells and chemical hapten exposure. Whole-study context: Researchers reported sensitizing a roughly 2 cm by roughly 2 cm upper inner arm skin site with 2% DPC. Study-wide points: With DPC sensitization, TCRs exceeding 1 in 1000 frequency showed no change.

This clonotype showed up just a few times. The antigen is undetermined. Library construction involved attaching unique molecular identifiers to individual cDNA molecules, which allowed quantitative, reproducible TCR counting. Per the original data handling: Samples held a median of approximately 94,000 TCRs, range 23,224–690,600. Via MiXCR, TCRdb re-called the RACE reads, giving one row per CDR3 protein. In this record, the V and J calls reflect TCRdb's handling and not the investigators' own analysis. The data hold under 200,000 distinct CDR3 sequences, with around a quarter observed a single time. Regarding time point: patch test 3, about 24 weeks after DPC sensitization. Specified treatment: therapeutic diphenylcyclopropenone sensitization with weekly scalp DPC. The CDR3 consists of 15 residues. V shed 5 bases and J 2 bases; nucleotides not matched to a gene: 6. CDR1 MNHEY and CDR2 SMNVEV come from the germline V gene (reference sequence).

This clonotype was obtained from a woman aged 18-29 years with alopecia areata. Some clones in this sample may be carry-over from other donors' samples. Specimen: whole blood, collected in connection with sensitization to the hapten diphenylcyclopropenone (DPC). The rearrangement uses TRBV27 and TRBJ1-5; 7 positions agree with TRBD1. CDR3 loop: CASSANRGGNQPQHF. The CDR3 DNA reads as TGTGCCAGCAGTGCGAACAGGGGTGGCAATCAGCCCCAGCATTTT.